This T cell receptor beta chain was recovered during a study of brain T cells in children with intractable seizures. Using immunoSEQ multiplex PCR, the repertoire was profiled, and TCRdb retains in-frame clones only, with some absent. The data show just under 65,000 clones, 95% to 96% seen once. Regarding this clone: What it binds is not known.

The ends were cut back, 5 bases at V and 0 bases at J, with 10 bases in the middle. Germline V gives CDR1 LNHDA, CDR2 SQIVND (reference sequence). This CDR3 contains 15 residues. The sequenced cases were selected for having the highest brain T cell transcript signatures. At least one anti-epileptic drug was given before surgery. Study results and limitations: Only CDR3 sequence similarity suggested viral specificity, without known HCMV serostatus. Pre- and post-surgery blood differed in depth, so pre-surgery absences may be undersampling.

The material was peripheral blood, obtained at surgery. The gene calls are TRBV19 and TRBJ1-4; D is unresolved. The clonotype comes from a boy in the first two years of life with focal cortical dysplasia and intractable seizures. The CDR3 sequence is CASSVVFATNEKLFF. The CDR3 DNA reads as TGTGCCAGTAGTGTAGTTTTCGCAACTAATGAAAAACTGTTTTTT.